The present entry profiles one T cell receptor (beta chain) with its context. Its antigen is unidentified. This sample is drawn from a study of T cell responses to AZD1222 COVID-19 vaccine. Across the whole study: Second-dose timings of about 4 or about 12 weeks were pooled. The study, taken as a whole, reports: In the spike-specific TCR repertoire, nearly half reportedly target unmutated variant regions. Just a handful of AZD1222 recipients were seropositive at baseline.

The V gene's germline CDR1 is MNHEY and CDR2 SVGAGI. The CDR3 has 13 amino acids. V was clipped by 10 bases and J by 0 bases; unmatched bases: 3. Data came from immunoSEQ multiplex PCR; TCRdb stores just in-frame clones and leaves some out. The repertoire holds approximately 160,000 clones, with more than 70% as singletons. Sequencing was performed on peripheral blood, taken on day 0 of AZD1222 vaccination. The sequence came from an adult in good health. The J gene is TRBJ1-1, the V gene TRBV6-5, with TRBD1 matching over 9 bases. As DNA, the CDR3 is TGTGCCATAGGACAGGGGATGAACACTGAAGCTTTCTTT. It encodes CAIGQGMNTEAFF.